These T cell receptor beta chains were read from a single sample in a study of memory CD4+ T cells and cytomegalovirus serostatus. Sequenced by immunoSEQ multiplex PCR; TCRdb stores in-frame clones only, minus some. This table holds about 82,000 clones, 80% found once. Sequenced input: memory CD4+ T cells from blood. The source is an adult in good health and CMV-seronegative. Both conserved end residues are part of each CDR3. A D gene is named only where the DNA matches it firmly. Where a row states a size, it is once, few, many or the class of an expanded clone; other rows omit it.

d_call | j_call | clone_size | v_call | cdr3_nt | cdr3_aa
- | TRBJ2-7 | - | TRBV6-5 | TGTGCCAGCAGTTCCCCCGGCAGAACGATCGACGAGCAGTACTTC | CASSSPGRTIDEQYF
- | TRBJ1-1 | - | TRBV10-3 | TGTGCCATCAGTGAGGGGGGGGAGGCTGAAGCTTTCTTT | CAISEGGEAEAFF
TRBD2 | TRBJ2-3 | - | TRBV7-9 | TGTGCCAGCAGCTTTTATACTAGCGGGGGGTCGGTAGATACGCAGTATTTT | CASSFYTSGGSVDTQYF
- | TRBJ2-2 | - | TRBV18 | TGTGCCAGCTCACCAGACAGCTCCCGGAGCACCGGGGAGCTGTTTTTT | CASSPDSSRSTGELFF
TRBD1 | TRBJ2-7 | - | TRBV19 | TGTGCCAGTAGTATGGTGGGACAGGGCCATTACGAGCAGTACTTC | CASSMVGQGHYEQYF
- | TRBJ2-4 | - | TRBV30 | TGTGCCTGGGGGGGCCAGGACATTCAGTACTTC | CAWGGQDIQYF
- | TRBJ1-1 | few | TRBV4-3 | TGCGCCAGCAGCCTAGGGACGGTGAACACTGAAGCTTTCTTT | CASSLGTVNTEAFF
- | TRBJ2-7 | - | TRBV9 | TGTGCCAGCAGCGTAGGAGGGGACTCCTACGAGCAGTACTTC | CASSVGGDSYEQYF
- | TRBJ1-4 | once | TRBV18 | TGTGCCGGAACCCGAAACCAGGAAGAAAAACTGTTTTTT | CAGTRNQEEKLFF
- | TRBJ1-5 | - | TRBV6-1 | TGTGCCAGCAGTGACGACAATCAGCCCCAGCATTTT | CASSDDNQPQHF
TRBD1 | TRBJ1-3 | - | TRBV18 | TGTGCCAGCTCACCCATGAACAGGGGGTACACCATATATTTT | CASSPMNRGYTIYF
TRBD1 | TRBJ1-1 | once | TRBV7-2 | TGTGCCAGCAGCTTACCGGACAGGGGGCACACTGAAGCTTTCTTT | CASSLPDRGHTEAFF
TRBD1 | TRBJ1-6 | - | TRBV2 | TGTGCCAGCAGTCCAGGGGGAAATTCACCCCTCCACTTT | CASSPGGNSPLHF
TRBD1 | TRBJ1-2 | - | TRBV19 | TGTGCCAGTAGTCCGGGCAGGGGGGCTGATTATGGCTACACCTTC | CASSPGRGADYGYTF
- | TRBJ1-6 | few | TRBV6-1 | TGTGCCAGCAGTGAAGACTCACCCCTCCACTTT | CASSEDSPLHF
TRBD2 | TRBJ2-2 | once | TRBV2 | TGTGCCAGCAGGAGACTAGCGGCGAACACCGGGGAGCTGTTTTTT | CASRRLAANTGELFF
- | TRBJ2-1 | - | TRBV18 | TGTGCCAGCTCCCCCCTGAGGGCAGGGAAGGATGAGCAGTTCTTC | CASSPLRAGKDEQFF
- | TRBJ2-7 | once | TRBV30 | TGTGCCTGGGACGGGGACGGCGGCTCCTACGAGCAGTACTTC | CAWDGDGGSYEQYF
- | TRBJ1-2 | few | TRBV7-9 | TGTGCCAGCAGCTTAGCGGACAACGAGGCTAACTATGGCTACACCTTC | CASSLADNEANYGYTF
TRBD1 | TRBJ1-4 | - | TRBV25-1 | TGTGCCAGCAGTATTCGGACAGGTTTATATCCTAATGAAAAACTGTTTTTT | CASSIRTGLYPNEKLFF
TRBD1 | TRBJ2-1 | - | TRBV29-1 | TGCAGCGTGCGCTGGACAGGGGGTAATGAGCAGTTCTTC | CSVRWTGGNEQFF
- | TRBJ2-6 | - | TRBV9 | TGTGCCAGCAGGGGAGGAAACTCTGGGGCCAACGTCCTGACTTTC | CASRGGNSGANVLTF
- | TRBJ2-5 | - | TRBV30 | TGTGCCTGGAGTGCCGACAGGTCTCAAGAGACCCAGTACTTC | CAWSADRSQETQYF
- | TRBJ1-5 | - | TRBV9 | TGTGCCAGCTCGCCGGGGGTGAATAGCAATCAGCCCCAGCATTTT | CASSPGVNSNQPQHF
- | TRBJ2-3 | - | TRBV6-5 | TGTGCCAGCAGGAAACAGGGTCCATGGACAGATACGCAGTATTTT | CASRKQGPWTDTQYF
- | TRBJ1-3 | - | TRBV6-1 | TGTGCCAGCAGAGGGGTGTCTGGAAACACCATATATTTT | CASRGVSGNTIYF
- | TRBJ1-4 | few | TRBV21-1 | TGTGCCAGCCCGTTAGGGAATATCCCCCCGGATGAAAAACTGTTTTTT | CASPLGNIPPDEKLFF
- | TRBJ2-3 | - | TRBV9 | TGTGCCAGCAGCGTTGGAGCGGCCCCAGATACGCAGTATTTT | CASSVGAAPDTQYF
- | TRBJ1-1 | once | TRBV7-3 | TGTGCCAGCAGCTTATCAAGCGAGAACACTGAAGCTTTCTTT | CASSLSSENTEAFF
- | TRBJ2-1 | - | TRBV6-1 | TGTGCCAGCAGTGAATTCGACAGTAGAGGCCATGAGCAGTTCTTC | CASSEFDSRGHEQFF
- | TRBJ1-2 | - | TRBV27 | TGTGCCAGCAGTCCGAAAACAGGGAACTATGGCTACACCTTC | CASSPKTGNYGYTF
- | TRBJ2-7 | - | TRBV6-1 | TGTGCCAGCAGTGATGGGGGGCATCCCTACGAGCAGTACTTC | CASSDGGHPYEQYF
- | TRBJ1-2 | - | TRBV6-6 | TGTGCCAGCAGTTTTACGGGCAGGAGAAACTATGGCTACACCTTC | CASSFTGRRNYGYTF
- | TRBJ1-5 | - | TRBV15 | TGTGCCACCAGCCTAGATAGCAATCAGCCCCAGCATTTT | CATSLDSNQPQHF
- | TRBJ2-7 | - | TRBV29-1 | TGCAGCGCCACGGGGGGACAGGATCGCGAGCAGTACTTC | CSATGGQDREQYF
TRBD2 | TRBJ2-2 | - | TRBV5-1 | TGCGCCAGCAGCCCGGGACTAGCGGGGGGCACAAACACCGGGGAGCTGTTTTTT | CASSPGLAGGTNTGELFF
- | TRBJ1-2 | - | TRBV6-5 | TGTGCCAGCAGTTACACCCCCGGGTACTATGGCTACACCTTC | CASSYTPGYYGYTF
TRBD1 | TRBJ2-7 | - | TRBV2 | TGTGCCAGCAGGGGACAGGAACCCTACGAGCAGTACTTC | CASRGQEPYEQYF
TRBD1 | TRBJ1-2 | - | TRBV28 | TGTGCCAGCAGGACCGCTACAGGGGGCGGCTATGGCTACACCTTC | CASRTATGGGYGYTF
TRBD1 | TRBJ1-1 | - | TRBV7-9 | TGTGCCAGCAGCGTCGGTGACAGGGGCTTCGACACTGAAGCTTTCTTT | CASSVGDRGFDTEAFF
- | TRBJ1-5 | - | TRBV6-5 | TGTGCCAGCAGGGTGGAGACCTATAGCAATCAGCCCCAGCATTTT | CASRVETYSNQPQHF
TRBD1 | TRBJ1-5 | - | TRBV19 | TGTGCCAGTAGTTTAGACAGGGGGAGCAATCAGCCCCAGCATTTT | CASSLDRGSNQPQHF
- | TRBJ1-1 | - | TRBV21-1 | TGTGCCAGCAGCAAAGCCAGGGGGACTGAAGCTTTCTTT | CASSKARGTEAFF
- | TRBJ2-7 | - | TRBV7-3 | TGTGCCAGCAGCCCGAGTACAGGGCACGACGAGCAGTACTTC | CASSPSTGHDEQYF
- | TRBJ1-6 | - | TRBV2 | TGTGCCAGCAGTCTCCTCCGGGACATGGAGAATTCACCCCTCCACTTT | CASSLLRDMENSPLHF